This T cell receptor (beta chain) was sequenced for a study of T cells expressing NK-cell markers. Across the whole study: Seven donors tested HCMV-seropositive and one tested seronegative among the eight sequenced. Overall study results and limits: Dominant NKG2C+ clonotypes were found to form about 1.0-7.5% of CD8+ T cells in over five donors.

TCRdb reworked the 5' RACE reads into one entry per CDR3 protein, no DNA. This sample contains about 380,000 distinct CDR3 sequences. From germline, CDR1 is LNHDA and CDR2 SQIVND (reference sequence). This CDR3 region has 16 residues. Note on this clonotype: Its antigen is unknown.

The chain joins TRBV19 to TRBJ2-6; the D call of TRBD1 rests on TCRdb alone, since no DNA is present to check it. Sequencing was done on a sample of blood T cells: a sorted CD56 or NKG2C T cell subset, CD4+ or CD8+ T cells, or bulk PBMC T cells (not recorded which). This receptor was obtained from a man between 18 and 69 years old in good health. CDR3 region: CASSGSDPGGANVLTF.